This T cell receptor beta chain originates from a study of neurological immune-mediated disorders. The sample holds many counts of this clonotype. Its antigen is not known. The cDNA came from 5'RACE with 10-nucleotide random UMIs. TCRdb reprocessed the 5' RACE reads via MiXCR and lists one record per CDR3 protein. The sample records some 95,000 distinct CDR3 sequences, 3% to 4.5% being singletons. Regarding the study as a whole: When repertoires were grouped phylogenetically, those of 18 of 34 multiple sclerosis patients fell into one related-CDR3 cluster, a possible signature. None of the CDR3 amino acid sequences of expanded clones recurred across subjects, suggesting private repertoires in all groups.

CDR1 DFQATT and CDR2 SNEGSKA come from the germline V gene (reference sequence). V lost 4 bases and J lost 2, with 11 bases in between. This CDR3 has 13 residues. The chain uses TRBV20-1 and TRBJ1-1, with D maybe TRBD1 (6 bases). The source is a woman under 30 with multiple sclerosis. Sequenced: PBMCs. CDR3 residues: CSATKQGNTEAFF. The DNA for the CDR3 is TGCAGTGCTACAAAACAGGGTAACACTGAAGCTTTCTTT.